These 26 T cell receptor beta chains originate from one sample sequenced in a study of blood T cell repertoires in COVID-19. Repertoires were generated with immunoSEQ multiplex PCR, while TCRdb's copy carries only in-frame clones and drops some. The data show approximately 260,000 clones, around 86% seen once. The material sequenced was peripheral blood. These receptor sequences come from a man between 18 and 35 years old with active or convalescent COVID-19.

The V call is TRBV4-1, the J call TRBJ1-1; D gene unclear. The CDR3 has 14 amino acids. Germline CDR1 is MGHRA and CDR2 is YSYEKL. V lost 2 bases, J lost 3 bases, and 10 bases lay in between. CDR3 loop: CASSQRFSDTEAFF. CDR3 coding DNA: TGCGCCAGCAGCCAACGTTTCTCCGACACTGAAGCTTTCTTT.

The chain combines TRBV10-1 with TRBJ2-7, with 8 bases that match TRBD1. The CDR3 is 19 amino acids. Germline CDR1 WNHNN, CDR2 SYGVQD (reference sequence). V shed 7 bases and J 2 bases; nucleotides not matched to a gene: 22. The CDR3 region has the DNA TGCGCCAGCACAACGCCCCGGGACAGGAGGGTCACAGGGCCCTACGAGCAGTACTTC. It is translated as CASTTPRDRRVTGPYEQYF.

The chain carries TRBV12-5 and TRBJ2-7; 7 bases map to TRBD2. V gave up 0 bases and J gave up 5 bases; unmatched junction bases: 1. The CDR3 totals 13 residues. Germline V gene sequence: CDR1 LGHNT, CDR2 FRNRAP. The CDR3, as DNA: TGTGCTAGTGGTTTGGTAAGCGGGGACGAGCAGTACTTC. As protein: CASGLVSGDEQYF.

The V gene is TRBV6-1, the J gene TRBJ1-1; D possibly corresponds to TRBD1 (5 bases). Looked up from germline, CDR1 is MNHNS and CDR2 is SASEGT. V shed 2 bases and J shed 1 base, with 5 bases lying between them. This CDR3 region has 13 residues. The CDR3 sequence is CASSERGNTEAFF. The CDR3 DNA sequence: TGTGCCAGCAGTGAAAGGGGGAACACTGAAGCTTTCTTT.

The chain has TRBV28 and TRBJ1-4; 8 positions match TRBD1. Trimming cost V 7 bases and J 8 bases; bases outside gene matches: 6. The length of the CDR3 is 13 residues. Per germline, CDR1 MDHEN and CDR2 SYDVKM. CDR3 loop: CASKRTGREKLFF. CDR3 coding DNA: TGTGCCAGCAAACGGACAGGGAGGGAAAAACTGTTTTTT.

A note on this clone: The junction departs from the called germline gene at one end, perhaps through a read error. This sequence joins TRBV7-7 and TRBJ2-7; 8 nucleotides line up with TRBD1. CDR1 and CDR2 (germline): SSHAT, FNYEAQ (reference sequence). This CDR3 is built from 17 residues. CDR3 in amino acids: CASSLGSLETGDREQYF. The DNA for the CDR3 is TGTGCTAGCAGCTTAGGCTCGTTGGAGACAGGGGATCGGGAGCAGTACTTC. The full variable domain, its missing parts supplied by reference TRBV7-7 and TRBJ2-7, is GAGVSQSPRYKVTKRGQDVTLRCDPISSHATLYWYQQALGQGPEFLTYFNYEAQPDKSGLPSDRFSAERPEGSISTLTIQRTEQRDSAMYRCASSLGSLETGDREQYFGPGTRLTVT.

V is TRBV19 and J is TRBJ2-2; TRBD2 might be the D (5 bases). In germline, CDR1 is LNHDA, CDR2 SQIVND (reference sequence). This CDR3 is built from 15 residues. V was cut by 4 bases and J by 7 bases, with 16 bases left in between. For the CDR3, the DNA is TGTGCCAGTAGTACCTTGCTCGGGGAAAACGGGGAGCTGTTTTTT. Encoded protein: CASSTLLGENGELFF.

The chain joins TRBV11-2 to TRBJ2-5; maybe TRBD2 (6 bases). The CDR3 loop spans 16 amino acids. Germline CDR1 and CDR2: SGHAT and FQNNGV. Trimming removed 6 bases at V and 4 bases at J, with 21 bases between. The CDR3 bases are TGTGCCAGCAGTTCGGAGGGGTTTTTGAGTGGAGAGACCCAGTACTTC. This encodes CASSSEGFLSGETQYF.

The chain links TRBV15 to TRBJ2-3; TRBD2 agrees at 7 bases. Trimming removed 5 bases from V and 3 bases from J; junction bases left unmatched: 8. Germline V gene sequence: CDR1 LNHNV, CDR2 YYDKDF (reference sequence). The CDR3 runs 15 residues. In DNA, the CDR3 is TGTGCCACCAGCGACACTACGCGGGAGACAGATACGCAGTATTTT. It codes for CATSDTTRETDTQYF.

The rearrangement joins TRBV11-2 to TRBJ1-1, with D perhaps TRBD1 (5 bases). The V end was cut by 3 bases, the J end by 8 bases, with 22 bases between. There are 16 residues in the CDR3. Germline V gene lookup returns CDR1 SGHAT and CDR2 FQNNGV. Here the CDR3 reads CASSFDSIGAAREAFF. Here the CDR3 DNA reads TGTGCCAGCAGCTTTGATTCGATTGGGGCGGCCCGCGAAGCTTTCTTT.

The chain recombines TRBV7-9 with TRBJ2-3; 11 bases align to TRBD2. Germline assignment: CDR1 SEHNR and CDR2 FQNEAQ (reference sequence). J was trimmed by 6 bases and V by 5 bases; bases with no gene match: 4. The CDR3 has 14 residues. The CDR3 nucleotides are TGTGCCAGCAGCCCGGGACTAGCGGACGATACGCAGTATTTT. This codes for CASSPGLADDTQYF.

The chain recombines TRBV6-5 with TRBJ2-7; D uncertain. There are 11 residues in the CDR3. Germline CDR1 is MNHEY and CDR2 is SVGAGI. V lost 5 bases to trimming and J lost 1 base, with 3 bases between them. The CDR3 reads CASSHSYEQYF. CDR3 in DNA: TGTGCCAGCAGTCATTCCTACGAGCAGTACTTC.

The CDR3 reads CASSSPQADTQYF. The CDR3 DNA sequence: TGTGCCAGCAGTTCGCCCCAGGCAGATACGCAGTATTTT. This chain links TRBV28 with TRBJ2-3; D unclear. CDR3 size: 13 residues. The germline V gene encodes CDR1 MDHEN and CDR2 SYDVKM. The V end was cut by 4 bases, the J end by 4 bases, with 9 bases between.

The chain recombines TRBV19 with TRBJ1-2; a possible D gene is TRBD1 (6 bases). V lost 1 base, J lost 2 bases, and 11 bases lay in between. In germline, CDR1 is LNHDA, CDR2 SQIVND (reference sequence). The CDR3 totals 15 residues. In DNA, the CDR3 is TGTGCCAGTAGTATAGTTCAGGGGCAGAACTATGGCTACACCTTC. It codes for CASSIVQGQNYGYTF.

This clone came up a few times. This chain uses TRBV6-2 or TRBV6-3 with TRBJ1-2; TRBD1 matches at 8 bases. The length of the CDR3 is 17 residues. Germline V CDR1 and CDR2: MNHEY, SVGEGT. The V gene end was trimmed by 0 bases and the J gene end by 4 bases; junction bases not matched to a gene: 10. The CDR3: CASSYSSGRGLGYGYTF. In DNA, the CDR3 is TGTGCCAGCAGTTACTCCTCGGGCAGGGGGCTTGGCTATGGCTACACCTTC.

The chain recombines TRBV7-2 with TRBJ2-5; possible D gene TRBD2, 6 bases. Germline CDR1 SGHTA, CDR2 FQGNSA. The CDR3 covers 15 residues. Between the trimmed V and J ends, which lost 5 bases and 1 base, there was a span of 14 bases. The CDR3 nucleotides are TGTGCCAGCAGCCGGAATAGCGGATTCCAAGAGACCCAGTACTTC. This codes for CASSRNSGFQETQYF.

V gene TRBV19 combines with J gene TRBJ1-2; tentative D call: TRBD1 (6 bases). Germline loops: CDR1 LNHDA, CDR2 SQIVND (reference sequence). V was trimmed by 5 bases and J by 7 bases, leaving 11 bases between them. CDR3 length: 12 residues. This CDR3 reads CASSQGRLGYTF. The CDR3 DNA follows: TGTGCCAGTAGTCAGGGGCGTCTTGGCTACACCTTC.

This chain links TRBV11-2 with TRBJ1-1; D call uncertain. This CDR3 has 16 amino acids. Germline CDR1 and CDR2: SGHAT and FQNNGV. V was cut by 0 bases and J by 1 base, with 12 bases left in between. This CDR3 reads CASSLDIGVGNTEAFF. The CDR3 coding sequence is TGTGCCAGCAGCTTAGATATCGGGGTTGGGAACACTGAAGCTTTCTTT.

This chain links TRBV9 with TRBJ2-2; 8 bases fit TRBD2. The CDR3 consists of 16 residues. Germline values: CDR1 SGDLS, CDR2 YYNGEE. J was trimmed by 4 bases and V by 3 bases; bases with no gene match: 8. The CDR3 protein is CASSGRTGTSTGELFF. The CDR3 DNA follows: TGTGCCAGCAGCGGCCGAACCGGGACTAGCACCGGGGAGCTGTTTTTT.

The chain has TRBV19 and TRBJ2-5, with TRBD2 identical over 7 bases. Germline lookup yields CDR1 LNHDA and CDR2 SQIVND (reference sequence). V lost 6 bases to trimming and J lost 5 bases; unmatched junction nucleotides: 6. The CDR3 has 13 amino acids. The CDR3 sequence: CASSTGLVETQYF. The DNA for the CDR3 is TGTGCCAGTAGCACAGGACTAGTGGAGACCCAGTACTTC.

V and J are TRBV18 and TRBJ2-1; 10 nucleotides align to TRBD2. V dropped 2 bases and J dropped 8; count of bases not matched to a gene: 6. This CDR3 comprises 15 residues. Germline loops: CDR1 KGHSH, CDR2 LQKENI. The CDR3 nucleotides are TGTGCCAGCTCACCATCAAGCGGGGGGGCCGATGAGCAGTTCTTC. Protein: CASSPSSGGADEQFF.

The J gene is TRBJ2-1, the V gene TRBV5-5; 8 bases are a match to TRBD2. V was pared by 0 bases and J by 9 bases, with 8 bases of the junction left unmatched. This CDR3 comprises 15 residues. Germline V gene data show CDR1 as SGHKS and CDR2 as YYEKEE (reference sequence). The DNA for the CDR3 is TGTGCCAGCAGCTTGGTATTCGGGGGGGCCAGTGAGCAGTTCTTC. Residues: CASSLVFGGASEQFF. Full variable domain (rest looked up from reference TRBV5-5 and TRBJ2-1): DAGVTQSPTHLIKTRGQQVTLRCSPISGHKSVSWYQQVLGQGPQFIFQYYEKEERGRGNFPDRFSARQFPNYSSELNVNALLLGDSALYLCASSLVFGGASEQFFGPGTRLTVL.

V is TRBV25-1 and J is TRBJ1-1; the match to TRBD1 covers 9 bases. Germline trimming cut 7 bases from V and 4 bases from J; bases unmatched to any gene: 7. This CDR3 is built from 14 residues. Germline-derived CDR1 and CDR2 are MGHDK and SYGVNS. The CDR3 DNA is TGTGCCAGCACCACAGGACAGGGGATCACTGAAGCTTTCTTT. Translating gives CASTTGQGITEAFF.

V and J are TRBV5-6 and TRBJ2-4; D is possibly TRBD1 (5 bases). This CDR3 has 12 residues. V was cut by 4 bases and J by 6 bases, with 8 bases left in between. Germline CDR1 reads SGHDT; CDR2 reads YYEEEE. This CDR3 reads CASSQTVNIQYF. CDR3 nucleotide sequence: TGTGCCAGCAGCCAGACAGTAAACATTCAGTACTTC.

This clone was observed a handful of times. This chain's CDR3 is CASSLGTPGTDTQYF. For the CDR3, the DNA is TGTGCCAGCAGCTTAGGGACACCTGGCACAGATACGCAGTATTTT. The rearrangement links TRBV7-2 to TRBJ2-3; a possible D gene is TRBD1 (5 bases). This CDR3 has 15 residues. Per germline, CDR1 SGHTA and CDR2 FQGNSA. Trimming left V 1 base short and J 1 base short, with 9 bases between.

The chain carries TRBV1 and TRBJ2-1; the D segment call TRBD1 is taken from the table without a DNA check. TRBV1 is described as a pseudogene. The CDR3 covers 16 residues. Written as DNA, the CDR3 is TGCACCAGCAGCCAAGAGAGGGACGCCGGCAGGGGAGAGCAGTTCTTC. Its translation is CTSSQERDAGRGEQFF.